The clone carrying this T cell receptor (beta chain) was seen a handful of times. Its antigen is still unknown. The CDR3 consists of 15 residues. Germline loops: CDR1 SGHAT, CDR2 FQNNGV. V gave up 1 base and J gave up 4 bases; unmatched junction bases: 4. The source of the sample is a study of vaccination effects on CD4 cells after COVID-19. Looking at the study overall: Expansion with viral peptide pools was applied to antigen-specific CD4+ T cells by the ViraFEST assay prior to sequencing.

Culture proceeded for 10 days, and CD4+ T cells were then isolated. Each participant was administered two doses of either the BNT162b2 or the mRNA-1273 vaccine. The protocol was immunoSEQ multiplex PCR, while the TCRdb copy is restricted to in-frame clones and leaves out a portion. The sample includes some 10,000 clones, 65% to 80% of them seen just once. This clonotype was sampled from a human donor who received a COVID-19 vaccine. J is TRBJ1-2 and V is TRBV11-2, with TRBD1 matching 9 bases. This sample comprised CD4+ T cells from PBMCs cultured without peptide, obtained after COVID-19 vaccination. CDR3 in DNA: TGTGCCAGCAGCTTAGCACCGGGACAGGGCTATGGCTACACCTTC. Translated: CASSLAPGQGYGYTF.